This T cell receptor beta chain was profiled in a study of control samples from healthy donors and cancer patients. The germline gives CDR1 MNHEY, CDR2 SVGAGI. The V gene end was trimmed by 4 bases and the J gene end by 5 bases; junction bases not matched to a gene: 6. CDR3 length: 16 amino acids. Libraries were prepared by immunoSEQ multiplex PCR; TCRdb keeps only in-frame clonotypes and omits some of them. Counted here are 160,000 or so clones, approximately 90% occurring once; the ten biggest clones make up 0.68%. The chain uses TRBV6-5 and TRBJ2-5, with 14 bases identical to TRBD2. The sequence was collected from a woman between 25 and 40 years old in good health. The sequenced sample was blood. CDR3 residues: CASSWGLAGVGETQYF. The CDR3 nucleotides read TGTGCCAGCAGTTGGGGACTAGCGGGAGTAGGTGAGACCCAGTACTTC.